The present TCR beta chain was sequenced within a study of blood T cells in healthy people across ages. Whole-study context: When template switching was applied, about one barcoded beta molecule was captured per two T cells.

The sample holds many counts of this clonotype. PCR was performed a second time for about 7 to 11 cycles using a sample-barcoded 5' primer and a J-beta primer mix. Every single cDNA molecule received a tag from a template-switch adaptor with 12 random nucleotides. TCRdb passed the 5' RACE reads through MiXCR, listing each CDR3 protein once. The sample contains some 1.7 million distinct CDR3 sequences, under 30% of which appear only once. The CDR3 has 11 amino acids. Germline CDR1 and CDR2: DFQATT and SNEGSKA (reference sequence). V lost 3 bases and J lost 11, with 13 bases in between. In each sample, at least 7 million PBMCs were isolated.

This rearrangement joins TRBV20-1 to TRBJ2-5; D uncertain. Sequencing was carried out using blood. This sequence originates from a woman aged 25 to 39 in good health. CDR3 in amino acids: CSASGPLQQYF. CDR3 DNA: TGCAGTGCTAGCGGCCCCCTCCAGCAGTACTTC.